Presented here are 21 T cell receptor beta chains from one specimen sequenced in a study of beta chain features in type 1 diabetes. These receptors have no known antigen. Study findings and constraints: In all four CD4+ subsets, TCRB CDR3 length was significantly, moderately reduced in type 1 diabetes.

Expressed TCRB transcripts were sequenced because the entire RNA isolate underwent reverse transcription. Here immunoSEQ multiplex PCR was the method, and the copy in TCRdb shows in-frame clones only, minus some. The table shows 100,000 to 150,000 clones, with roughly 10% occurring only once. Sequenced material: central memory CD4+ T cells from blood. These receptors were collected from a man under 40 with type 1 diabetes.

This clone has only a few counts. The chain is built from TRBV11-2 and TRBJ2-3; no clear D. CDR1 and CDR2 (germline): SGHAT, FQNNGV. The CDR3 has 12 amino acids. Trimming stripped 5 bases from V and 3 bases from J, with 6 bases between. CDR3 sequence reads: CASSIQTDTQYF. CDR3 DNA sequence: TGTGCCAGCAGCATCCAGACAGATACGCAGTATTTT.

J is TRBJ2-5 and V is TRBV5-1, with 13 bases lining up with TRBD2. J lost 0 bases, V lost 4 bases, and 3 bases had no gene match. This CDR3 has 16 residues. In germline, CDR1 is SGHRS, CDR2 YFSETQ. The CDR3 sequence is CASSPGLAGNQETQYF. In DNA form, the CDR3 reads TGCGCCAGCAGCCCGGGACTAGCGGGGAACCAAGAGACCCAGTACTTC.

J is TRBJ1-6 and V is TRBV2; D gene unclear. Germline V gives CDR1 SNHLY, CDR2 FYNNEI. The CDR3 has 13 amino acids. With 7 bases removed from V and 9 bases from J, the gap between germline ends came to 13 bases. The CDR3 reads CASKEGWGSPLHF. DNA for the CDR3: TGTGCCAGCAAAGAGGGTTGGGGTTCACCCCTCCACTTT.

This clone was seen at least ten times. The chain carries TRBV4-3 and TRBJ2-1; TRBD2 matches 10 bases. The CDR3 runs 15 residues. Germline V lookup: CDR1 LGHNA, CDR2 YSLEER. V dropped 2 bases and J dropped 7; count of bases not matched to a gene: 5. CDR3: CASSQPSGGQNEQFF. In nucleotides, the CDR3 is TGCGCCAGCAGCCAACCTAGCGGGGGTCAAAATGAGCAGTTCTTC.

This clone is a singleton in its sample. This chain connects TRBV19 to TRBJ1-5; no definite D call. V shed 5 bases and J shed 1 base, with 9 bases lying between them. The CDR3 has 14 amino acids. Germline V CDR1 and CDR2: LNHDA, SQIVND (reference sequence). For the CDR3, the DNA is TGTGCCAGTAGTCGGGGTGGAAGCAATCAGCCCCAGCATTTT. It codes for CASSRGGSNQPQHF.

The rearrangement uses TRBV27 and TRBJ2-7; 10 nucleotides align to TRBD1. This CDR3 is built from 16 residues. V lost 4 bases, J lost 3 bases, and 9 bases stayed unmatched. The V gene's germline CDR1 is MNHEY and CDR2 SMNVEV (reference sequence). CDR3 sequence (DNA): TGTGCCAGCAGTTCCCCCCCGGGACAGGGGTACTACGAGCAGTACTTC. This codes for CASSSPPGQGYYEQYF.

This clone came up many times. The V call is TRBV6-5, the J call TRBJ1-5; D is unclear. Germline CDR1 is MNHEY and CDR2 is SVGAGI. The CDR3 sequence is 14 residues long. Trimming removed 2 bases at V and 0 bases at J, with 5 bases between. This CDR3 reads CASSYSYSNQPQHF. In DNA form, the CDR3 reads TGTGCCAGCAGTTACAGCTATAGCAATCAGCCCCAGCATTTT.

The J gene is TRBJ2-3, the V gene TRBV18; no reliable D call. The germline V and J ends were trimmed by 3 bases and 2 bases, with 3 bases remaining between them. The CDR3 loop spans 12 amino acids. The V gene's germline CDR1 is KGHSH and CDR2 LQKENI. The CDR3 coding sequence is TGTGCCAGCTCACCCAACACAGATACGCAGTATTTT. Translated: CASSPNTDTQYF.

V and J are TRBV7-9 and TRBJ2-1; D possibly corresponds to TRBD1 (6 bases). The CDR3 extends over 13 amino acids. V lost 5 bases and J lost 5, with 10 bases in between. Germline V gene sequence: CDR1 SEHNR, CDR2 FQNEAQ (reference sequence). The CDR3 sequence is CASSQGQNNEQFF. For the CDR3, the DNA is TGTGCCAGCAGCCAAGGACAGAACAATGAGCAGTTCTTC.

Remarks on this clone: In the same sample, other DNA sequences code for this CDR3. The rearrangement joins TRBV29-1 to TRBJ2-2; a possible D gene is TRBD2 (5 bases). Looked up from germline, CDR1 is SQVTM and CDR2 is ANQGSEA. The CDR3 runs to 11 residues. Trimming took 5 bases from V and 7 from J, leaving 8 bases between them. CDR3 loop: CSVRSVGELFF. The CDR3 DNA reads as TGCAGCGTTCGTAGCGTCGGGGAGCTGTTTTTT.

This chain connects TRBV7-9 to TRBJ2-3; 7 bases are shared with TRBD1. After removal of 6 bases from V and 0 bases from J, the junction contained 9 bases not matched to a gene. CDR3 length: 16 residues. The V gene's germline CDR1 is SEHNR and CDR2 FQNEAQ (reference sequence). The CDR3 DNA is TGTGCCAGCAGTAGAGGGGGCGGGCTAAGCACAGATACGCAGTATTTT. Amino acid sequence: CASSRGGGLSTDTQYF.

CDR3 nucleotides: TGTGCCAGCAGCGACCGACAGGAACCGAACACCGGGGAGCTGTTTTTT. Translated: CASSDRQEPNTGELFF. The genes are TRBV7-9 and TRBJ2-2, with a possible D match to TRBD1 (6 bases). This CDR3 is 16 amino acids long. Trimming took 5 bases from V and 0 from J, leaving 13 bases between them. Looked up from germline, CDR1 is SEHNR and CDR2 is FQNEAQ (reference sequence).

This clone was seen more than once but under ten times. The CDR3 protein is CASSQPSGGRGNTQYF. CDR3 nucleotide sequence: TGTGCCAGCAGCCAACCTAGCGGGGGCCGCGGGAATACGCAGTATTTT. The V call is TRBV4-2, the J call TRBJ2-3; 10 nucleotides match TRBD2. CDR3 size: 16 residues. V lost 2 bases to trimming and J lost 7 bases; unmatched junction nucleotides: 9. Germline V gene data show CDR1 as LGHNA and CDR2 as YNFKEQ.

J is TRBJ1-5 and V is TRBV2; no clear D. CDR1 and CDR2 (germline): SNHLY, FYNNEI. Trimming removed 8 bases from V and 2 bases from J, with 10 bases in between. The CDR3 runs to 13 residues. Here the CDR3 DNA reads TGTGCCAGCGGGCCGATGCGCAATCAGCCCCAGCATTTT. Protein: CASGPMRNQPQHF. Using reference TRBV2 and TRBJ1-5 for the parts outside the CDR3, the full variable domain is EPEVTQTPSHQVTQMGQEVILRCVPISNHLYFYWYRQILGQKVEFLVSFYNNEISEKSEIFDDQFSVERPDGSNFTLKIRSTKLEDSAMYFCASGPMRNQPQHFGDGTRLSIL.

The chain combines TRBV4-3 with TRBJ2-7, with 13 nucleotides matching TRBD2. This CDR3 is 15 amino acids long. The germline V gene encodes CDR1 LGHNA and CDR2 YSLEER. V shed 4 bases, J shed 4 bases, and the junction held 4 bases outside the gene matches. CDR3 loop: CASSRTGLAGYEQYF. DNA of the CDR3: TGCGCCAGCAGCCGGACGGGACTAGCGGGGTACGAGCAGTACTTC.

With respect to this clone: The germline gene is not matched at one end of the junction; a read error may be the cause. The V call is TRBV7-6, the J call TRBJ2-5; 7 positions agree with TRBD2. Germline CDR1 reads SGHVS; CDR2 reads FNYEAQ. The CDR3 spans 15 residues. The CDR3 DNA reads as TGTGCCAGCAGCCCAGCGGGGCCGGGCCAAGGGACCCAGTACTTC. It translates to CASSPAGPGQGTQYF.

V gene TRBV7-2 combines with J gene TRBJ1-5, with D possibly TRBD1 on 6 matching bases. Germline CDR1 reads SGHTA; CDR2 reads FQGNSA. Trimming took off 4 bases at V and 6 bases at J, with 16 bases between the two ends. The CDR3 is 15 residues long. The CDR3 sequence: CASSSSWGGLQPQHF. CDR3 DNA sequence: TGTGCCAGCAGCTCCTCCTGGGGGGGGCTTCAGCCCCAGCATTTT.

This clone was observed once. The rearrangement links TRBV6-5 to TRBJ2-5; 8 bases fit TRBD1. J was trimmed by 5 bases and V by 6 bases; bases with no gene match: 5. CDR3 length: 13 residues. The germline gives CDR1 MNHEY, CDR2 SVGAGI. The CDR3 reads CASSIDRGETQYF. Written as DNA, the CDR3 is TGTGCCAGCAGCATAGACAGGGGTGAGACCCAGTACTTC.

This chain uses TRBV30 with TRBJ2-5; TRBD2 might be the D (7 bases). The ends were cut back, 7 bases at V and 1 base at J, with 19 bases in the middle. The CDR3 runs 15 residues. CDR1 is GTSNPN and CDR2 is SVGIG in the germline V gene (reference sequence). CDR3 protein: CASTARGAIQETQYF. Written as DNA, the CDR3 is TGTGCCTCTACCGCCCGGGGGGCAATCCAAGAGACCCAGTACTTC.

The rearrangement uses TRBV5-1 and TRBJ2-1, with TRBD2 matching over 15 bases. CDR3 size: 16 residues. Germline V gives CDR1 SGHRS, CDR2 YFSETQ. Trimming removed 5 bases from V and 7 bases from J; junction bases left unmatched: 7. The CDR3 bases are TGCGCCAGCAGTCCCCGGACTAGCGGGGGGGCAAATGAGCAGTTCTTC. This gives the protein CASSPRTSGGANEQFF.

The chain combines TRBV19 with TRBJ1-1; D is unclear. This CDR3 spans 12 amino acids. The germline CDR1 and CDR2 sequences are LNHDA and SQIVND (reference sequence). Trimming took off 6 bases at V and 4 bases at J, with 9 bases between the two ends. This CDR3 is CASRIRSTEAFF. CDR3 DNA sequence: TGTGCCAGTAGAATTCGGAGCACTGAAGCTTTCTTT. Full variable domain (outside the CDR3, taken from reference TRBV19 and TRBJ1-1): DGGITQSPKYLFRKEGQNVTLSCEQNLNHDAMYWYRQDPGQGLRLIYYSQIVNDFQKGDIAEGYSVSREKKESFPLTVTSAQKNPTAFYLCASRIRSTEAFFGQGTRLTVV.